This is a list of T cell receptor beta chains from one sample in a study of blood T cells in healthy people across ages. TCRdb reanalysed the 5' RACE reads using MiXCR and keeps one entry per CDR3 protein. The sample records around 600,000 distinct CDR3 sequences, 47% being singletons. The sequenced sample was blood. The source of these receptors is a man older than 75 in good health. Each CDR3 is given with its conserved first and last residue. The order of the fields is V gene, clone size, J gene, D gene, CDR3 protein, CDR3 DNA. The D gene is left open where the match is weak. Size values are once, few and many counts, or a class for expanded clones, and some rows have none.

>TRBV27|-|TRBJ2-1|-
CASSLRLYSYNEQFF
TGTGCCAGCAGTTTAAGACTTTACTCCTACAATGAGCAGTTCTTC
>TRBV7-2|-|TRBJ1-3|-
CASSFRPREVSGNTIYF
TGTGCCAGCAGCTTCCGGCCCAGGGAAGTCTCTGGAAACACCATATATTTT
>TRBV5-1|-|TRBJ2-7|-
CASSWDRRRGAEQYF
TGCGCCAGCAGCTGGGACCGAAGACGGGGGGCCGAGCAGTACTTC
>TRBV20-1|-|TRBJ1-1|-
CSAQEDPNTEAFF
TGCAGTGCCCAGGAAGACCCGAACACTGAAGCTTTCTTT
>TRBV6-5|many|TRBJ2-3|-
CASSRASVGGDTQYF
TGTGCCAGCAGCCGCGCTTCGGTTGGTGGAGATACGCAGTATTTT
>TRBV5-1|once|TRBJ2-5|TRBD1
CASSSQTGVGETQYF
TGCGCCAGCAGCTCCCAGACAGGGGTGGGGGAGACCCAGTACTTC
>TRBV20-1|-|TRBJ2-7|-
CSALGVGGPYEQYF
TGCAGTGCTCTCGGCGTGGGAGGCCCTTACGAGCAGTACTTC
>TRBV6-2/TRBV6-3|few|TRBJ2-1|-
CASSDSWSSYNEQFF
TGTGCCAGCAGTGACAGTTGGAGCTCCTACAATGAGCAGTTCTTC
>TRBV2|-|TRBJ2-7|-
CASSEALAAEQYF
TGTGCCAGCAGTGAAGCGCTTGCGGCGGAGCAGTACTTC
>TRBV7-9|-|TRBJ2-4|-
CASSSAGTAKSIQYF
TGTGCCAGCAGCTCGGCAGGGACGGCCAAAAGCATTCAGTACTTC
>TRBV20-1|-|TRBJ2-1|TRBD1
CSARWDRGPNEQFF
TGCAGTGCTAGATGGGACAGGGGCCCCAATGAGCAGTTCTTC
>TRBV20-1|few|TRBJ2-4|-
CSARDQGGKGAKNIQYF
TGCAGTGCTAGAGATCAAGGCGGGAAGGGAGCCAAAAACATTCAGTACTTC
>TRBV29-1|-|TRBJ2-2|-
CSALGRPNTGELFF
TGCAGCGCCCTCGGACGGCCGAACACCGGGGAGCTGTTTTTT
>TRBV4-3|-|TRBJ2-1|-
CASSQDPGRQFF
TGCGCCAGCAGCCAAGATCCCGGGAGGCAGTTCTTC
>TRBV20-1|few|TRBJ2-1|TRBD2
CSARPPRLAGVNEQFF
TGCAGTGCTAGGCCCCCGAGGCTAGCGGGAGTAAATGAGCAGTTCTTC
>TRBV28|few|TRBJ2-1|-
CASIGLGDYNEQFF
TGTGCCAGCATCGGCCTAGGGGACTACAATGAGCAGTTCTTC
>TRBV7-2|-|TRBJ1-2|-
CASSRPQGFGYTF
TGTGCCAGCAGCCGTCCCCAGGGATTTGGCTACACCTTC
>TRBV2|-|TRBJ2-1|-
CASSEARVNEQFF
TGTGCCAGCAGTGAAGCTAGGGTCAATGAGCAGTTCTTC
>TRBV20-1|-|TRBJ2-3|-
CSAKSEYGSTDTQYF
TGCAGTGCGAAGTCGGAGTACGGTAGCACAGATACACAGTATTTT